This passage covers 24 T cell receptor beta chains from one sample sequenced in a study of control samples from healthy donors and cancer patients. Profiling relied on immunoSEQ multiplex PCR, and the TCRdb table lists in-frame clones only, not all of them. Here the sample spans 400,000 to 450,000 clones, 80% to 95% being singletons. The sequencing input was PBMCs. The receptor source for this set is a man aged 40-55 years with head and neck cancer.

This chain connects TRBV18 to TRBJ1-5; TRBD1 aligns across 10 bases. The CDR3 extends over 15 amino acids. Germline CDR1 and CDR2: KGHSH and LQKENI. Germline trimming cut 3 bases from V and 4 bases from J; bases unmatched to any gene: 3. The CDR3 spells CASSPGQGGNQPQHF. The CDR3, as DNA: TGTGCCAGCTCACCCGGACAGGGGGGAAATCAGCCCCAGCATTTT.

The V call is TRBV7-9, the J call TRBJ1-4, with D possibly being TRBD1 (5 bases). Trimming removed 2 bases from V and 3 bases from J, with 10 bases in between. This CDR3 is built from 15 residues. In germline, CDR1 is SEHNR, CDR2 FQNEAQ (reference sequence). CDR3 coding DNA: TGTGCCAGCAGCTTACCCGGGGCGGCTAATGAAAAACTGTTTTTT. It encodes CASSLPGAANEKLFF.

J is TRBJ1-1 and V is TRBV7-3, with D unresolved. CDR1 and CDR2 from the germline V gene are SGHTA and FQGTGA. The CDR3 has 15 residues. Trimming cost V 5 bases and J 4 bases, with 17 bases left between them. The CDR3 region is CASSLGILPGTEAFF. The CDR3 DNA sequence: TGTGCCAGCAGCCTCGGCATCCTACCTGGCACTGAAGCTTTCTTT. The entire variable domain, with the rest obtained from reference TRBV7-3 and TRBJ1-1, is as follows: GAGVSQTPSNKVTEKGKYVELRCDPISGHTALYWYRQSLGQGPEFLIYFQGTGAADDSGLPNDRFFAVRPEGSVSTLKIQRTERGDSAVYLCASSLGILPGTEAFFGQGTRLTVV.

The CDR3 bases are TGTGCCAGCAGCTTGGGGGTCTATGGCTACACCTTC. It yields the protein CASSLGVYGYTF. The V and J genes are TRBV11-2 and TRBJ1-2; D might be TRBD1 (5 bases). Between the trimmed V and J ends, which lost 3 bases and 4 bases, there was a span of 6 bases. The germline V gene encodes CDR1 SGHAT and CDR2 FQNNGV. This CDR3 has 12 amino acids.

The V call is TRBV5-1, the J call TRBJ2-7; tentatively, D is TRBD1 (6 bases). Per the germline V gene, CDR1 is SGHRS and CDR2 is YFSETQ. V was cut by 2 bases and J by 4 bases, with 16 bases left in between. The CDR3 runs to 15 residues. DNA of the CDR3: TGCGCCAGCAGCTTTGACGTGGGGGCGAATTACGAGCAGTACTTC. Encoded protein: CASSFDVGANYEQYF.

V usage is TRBV9 and J usage is TRBJ1-1; D not resolved. Germline V gene sequence: CDR1 SGDLS, CDR2 YYNGEE. Trimming removed 3 bases from V and 3 bases from J, with 12 bases in between. This CDR3 has 14 amino acids. CDR3 nucleotides: TGTGCCAGCAGCGAACAACTAAGGGACACTGAAGCTTTCTTT. The encoded protein is CASSEQLRDTEAFF.

The chain recombines TRBV18 with TRBJ1-1; D perhaps matches TRBD1 (6 bases). CDR1 and CDR2 from the germline V gene are KGHSH and LQKENI. The V end was cut by 3 bases, the J end by 5 bases, with 16 bases between. The CDR3 covers 15 residues. The CDR3 DNA is TGTGCCAGCTCACCCGAACAGGGTAGTGAAACTGAAGCTTTCTTT. As protein: CASSPEQGSETEAFF.

This clone appeared a single time. V usage is TRBV6-4 and J usage is TRBJ2-2; either TRBD1 or TRBD2 may fit D (6 bases each). There are 15 residues in the CDR3. V lost 4 bases and J lost 3, with 12 bases in between. CDR1 and CDR2 (germline): MRHNA, SNTAGT. The CDR3 loop reads CASSVVGGYTGELFF. CDR3 nucleotides: TGTGCCAGCAGTGTTGTCGGGGGCTACACCGGGGAGCTGTTTTTT.

The chain has TRBV7-3 and TRBJ2-6, with 9 bases identical to TRBD1. The CDR3 runs to 17 residues. V shed 5 bases and J 1 base; nucleotides not matched to a gene: 6. Germline V gene data show CDR1 as SGHTA and CDR2 as FQGTGA. As DNA, the CDR3 is TGTGCCAGCAGCCGTCCCGGGACAGGGTCTGGGGCCAACGTCCTGACTTTC. Its translation: CASSRPGTGSGANVLTF.

The rearrangement links TRBV6-6 to TRBJ2-1; D possibly corresponds to TRBD2 (7 bases). Germline V CDR1 and CDR2: MNHNY, SVGAGI (reference sequence). The CDR3 is 20 amino acids. Between the trimmed V and J ends, which lost 5 bases and 0 bases, there was a span of 26 bases. CDR3 sequence reads: CASSPGGGGGPFSSYNEQFF. DNA of the CDR3: TGTGCCAGCAGTCCCGGAGGGGGAGGGGGGCCCTTCAGCTCCTACAATGAGCAGTTCTTC.

The rearrangement links TRBV5-1 to TRBJ2-5; tentatively, D is TRBD2 (5 bases). This CDR3 spans 13 amino acids. V lost 6 bases to trimming and J lost 2 bases, with 11 bases between them. Germline loops: CDR1 SGHRS, CDR2 YFSETQ. The CDR3 nucleotides read TGCGCCAGCACCGACTACTTACAAGAGACCCAGTACTTC. Protein product: CASTDYLQETQYF.

CDR3 coding DNA: TGTGCCACCACCACTCTGATTCCCAAACCTATGCGCTACACCTTC. It yields the protein CATTTLIPKPMRYTF. This chain uses TRBV24-1 with TRBJ1-2, with D uncertain. Germline CDR1 KGHDR, CDR2 SFDVKD. CDR3 length: 15 residues. V was pared by 8 bases and J by 9 bases, with 24 bases between.

The chain combines TRBV29-1 with TRBJ2-2; D call uncertain. The CDR3 covers 12 residues. V lost 4 bases and J lost 6, with 9 bases in between. From germline, CDR1 is SQVTM and CDR2 ANQGSEA. The chain's CDR3 is CSVGGWAGELFF. The CDR3, as DNA: TGCAGCGTTGGGGGTTGGGCCGGGGAGCTGTTTTTT.

Of note for this clone: At the DNA level, this CDR3 is encoded by other sequences in the same sample as well. V and J are TRBV6-5 and TRBJ1-1, with D hard to call. The V gene's germline CDR1 is MNHEY and CDR2 SVGAGI. V lost 5 bases and J lost 1, with 5 bases in between. The CDR3 is made up of 12 amino acids. Here the CDR3 reads CASSRENTEAFF. The CDR3 DNA is TGTGCCAGCAGTCGGGAGAACACTGAAGCTTTCTTT.

The chain joins TRBV19 to TRBJ2-7; 9 bases match TRBD1. The CDR3 has 14 residues. With 4 bases clipped from V and 3 bases from J, the junction kept 4 bases outside the gene matches. Germline-derived CDR1 and CDR2 are LNHDA and SQIVND (reference sequence). The CDR3 region is CASSRTGVLYEQYF. In nucleotides, the CDR3 is TGTGCCAGTAGTAGGACAGGGGTCCTCTACGAGCAGTACTTC.

J is TRBJ1-6 and V is TRBV7-2; no reliable D call. Trimming removed 6 bases from V and 9 bases from J, with 12 bases in between. The CDR3 runs 13 residues. Per the germline V gene, CDR1 is SGHTA and CDR2 is FQGNSA. The CDR3 loop is CASRELSSSPLHF. The CDR3 nucleotides are TGTGCCAGCAGGGAACTATCAAGTTCACCCCTCCACTTT.

This chain joins TRBV2 and TRBJ1-2; D remains ambiguous. Per germline, CDR1 SNHLY and CDR2 FYNNEI. CDR3 length: 12 residues. The V end lost 3 bases, the J end lost 3 bases, and 5 bases lay between the germline ends. The DNA for the CDR3 is TGTGCCAGCAGTGACCGATACTATGGCTACACCTTC. This translates into CASSDRYYGYTF.

The rearrangement uses TRBV25-1 and TRBJ1-6; D gene uncertain. Germline-derived CDR1 and CDR2 are MGHDK and SYGVNS. V gave up 5 bases and J gave up 10 bases, with 9 bases separating them. There are 12 residues in the CDR3. The CDR3 spells CASSLSGSPLHF. As DNA, the CDR3 is TGTGCCAGCAGTCTAAGCGGATCACCCCTCCACTTT. Together with reference TRBV25-1 and TRBJ1-6, the CDR3 gives the full variable domain: EADIYQTPRYLVIGTGKKITLECSQTMGHDKMYWYQQDPGMELHLIHYSYGVNSTEKGDLSSESTVSRIRTEHFPLTLESARPSHTSQYLCASSLSGSPLHFGNGTRLTVT.

This clone was counted only a few times. This sequence joins TRBV2 and TRBJ2-1; D is perhaps TRBD2 (5 bases). The CDR3 totals 12 residues. Trimming cost V 6 bases and J 15 bases, with 18 bases left between them. The germline CDR1 and CDR2 sequences are SNHLY and FYNNEI. DNA of the CDR3: TGTGCCAGCAGGCTTGAGCGGACCTGGGCGTTCTTC. Protein: CASRLERTWAFF.

This clone was seen a single time. The chain has TRBV7-2 and TRBJ2-3; D might be TRBD1 or TRBD2, each matching 6 bases. CDR3 length: 16 amino acids. Trimming cost V 4 bases and J 2 bases, with 16 bases left between them. Germline V lookup: CDR1 SGHTA, CDR2 FQGNSA. The CDR3 spells CASSWGADWPTDTQYF. CDR3 in DNA: TGTGCCAGCAGCTGGGGGGCCGACTGGCCCACAGATACGCAGTATTTT. The entire variable domain, with the rest obtained from reference TRBV7-2 and TRBJ2-3, is as follows: GAGVSQSPSNKVTEKGKDVELRCDPISGHTALYWYRQSLGQGLEFLIYFQGNSAPDKSGLPSDRFSAERTGGSVSTLTIQRTQQEDSAVYLCASSWGADWPTDTQYFGPGTRLTVL.

This chain joins TRBV6-5 and TRBJ1-1, with D possibly matching TRBD1 (6 bases). The length of the CDR3 is 13 residues. CDR1 and CDR2 (germline): MNHEY, SVGAGI. The ends were cut back, 2 bases at V and 12 bases at J, with 16 bases in the middle. The CDR3 region has the DNA TGTGCCAGCAGTTACCGGGACACCCGGGGAACTTTCTTT. Encoded protein: CASSYRDTRGTFF.

The chain carries TRBV5-4 and TRBJ2-5; 10 bases align to TRBD1. CDR3 size: 16 residues. Losses at the gene ends were 2 bases for V and 5 bases for J; bases not matched to a gene: 9. Germline lookup yields CDR1 SGHNT and CDR2 YYREEE (reference sequence). The CDR3 DNA reads as TGTGCCAGCAGCTTTCCGGGACAGGGGATGGGGGAGACCCAGTACTTC. This sequence encodes CASSFPGQGMGETQYF.

J is TRBJ2-6 and V is TRBV7-3; a weak D match, TRBD2 (6 bases). Trimming took 1 base from V and 0 from J, leaving 7 bases between them. Per germline, CDR1 SGHTA and CDR2 FQGTGA. The CDR3 contains 16 residues. The CDR3 nucleotides read TGTGCCAGCAGCTTAAGCGGGGCCTCTGGGGCCAACGTCCTGACTTTC. As protein: CASSLSGASGANVLTF.

The rearrangement links TRBV3-1 (or the pseudogene TRBV3-2) to TRBJ2-1; TRBD2 aligns across 13 bases. The V segment lost 5 bases and the J segment 7 bases; nucleotides outside the gene matches: 8. Germline loops: CDR1 LGHDT, CDR2 YNNKEL (reference sequence). There are 16 residues in the CDR3. DNA for the CDR3: TGTGCCAGCAGCTTAAGGACTAGCGGGGGAGAGAATGAGCAGTTCTTC. This sequence encodes CASSLRTSGGENEQFF.